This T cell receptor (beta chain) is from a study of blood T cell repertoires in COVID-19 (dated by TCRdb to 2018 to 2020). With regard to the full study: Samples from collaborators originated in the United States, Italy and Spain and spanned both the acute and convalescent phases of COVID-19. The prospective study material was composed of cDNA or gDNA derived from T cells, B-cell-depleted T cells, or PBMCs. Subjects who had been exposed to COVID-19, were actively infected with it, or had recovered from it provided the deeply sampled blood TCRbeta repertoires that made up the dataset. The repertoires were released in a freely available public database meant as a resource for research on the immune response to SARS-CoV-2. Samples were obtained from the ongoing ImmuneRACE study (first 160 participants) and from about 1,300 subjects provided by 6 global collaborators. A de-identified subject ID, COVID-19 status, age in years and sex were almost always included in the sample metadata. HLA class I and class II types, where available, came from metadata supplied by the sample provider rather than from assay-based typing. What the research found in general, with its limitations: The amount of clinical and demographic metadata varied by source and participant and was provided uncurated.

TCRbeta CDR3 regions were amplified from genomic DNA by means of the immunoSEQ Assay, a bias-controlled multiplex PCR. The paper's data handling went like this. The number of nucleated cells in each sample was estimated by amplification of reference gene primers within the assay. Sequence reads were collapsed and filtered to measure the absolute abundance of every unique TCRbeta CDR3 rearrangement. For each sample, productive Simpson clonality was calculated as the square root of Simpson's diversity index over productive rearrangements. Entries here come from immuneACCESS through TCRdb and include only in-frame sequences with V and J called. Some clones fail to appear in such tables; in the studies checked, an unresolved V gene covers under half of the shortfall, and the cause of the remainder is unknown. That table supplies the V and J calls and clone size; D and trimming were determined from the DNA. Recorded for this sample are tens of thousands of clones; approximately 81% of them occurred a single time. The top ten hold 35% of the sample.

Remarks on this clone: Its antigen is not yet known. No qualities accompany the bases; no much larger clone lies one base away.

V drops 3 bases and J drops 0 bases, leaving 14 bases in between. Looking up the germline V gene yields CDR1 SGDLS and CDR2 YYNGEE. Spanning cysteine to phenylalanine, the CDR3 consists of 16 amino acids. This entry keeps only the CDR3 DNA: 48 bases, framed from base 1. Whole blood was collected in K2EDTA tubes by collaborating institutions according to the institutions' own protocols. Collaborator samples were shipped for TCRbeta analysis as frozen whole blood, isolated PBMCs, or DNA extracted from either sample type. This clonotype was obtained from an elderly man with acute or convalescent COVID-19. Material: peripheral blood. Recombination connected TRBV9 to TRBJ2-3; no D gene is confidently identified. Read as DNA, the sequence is TGTGCCAGCAGCGCCGCAGAGGTTTTTAGCACAGATACGCAGTATTTT. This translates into CASSAAEVFSTDTQYF.